The 7 T cell receptor beta chains below all came from one sample that was sequenced in a study of high-grade serous ovarian cancer treatment subgroups. This table comes from immunoSEQ multiplex PCR, and its TCRdb copy is limited to in-frame clones, with some not included. The sample lists about 2,400 clones, about three quarters occurring once. The tumor samples were collected prior to definitive surgery or chemotherapy. The sequenced sample was tumor tissue. These TCRs come from a human donor with high-grade serous ovarian cancer.

This clone was counted a single time. The V and J genes are TRBV5-3 and TRBJ2-3; D uncertain. TRBV5-3 is recorded as an ORF, its role being uncertain. V dropped 0 bases and J dropped 1 base, with 15 bases sitting between them. This CDR3 has 17 residues. This chain's CDR3 is CARSLVVGYFGTDTQYF. CDR3 nucleotides: TGTGCCAGAAGCTTGGTGGTCGGGTACTTCGGCACAGATACGCAGTATTTT.

This clone was observed a handful of times. This chain links TRBV18 with TRBJ2-7; D might be TRBD1 (6 bases). This CDR3 is built from 14 residues. Trimming removed 5 bases from V and 5 bases from J, with 16 bases in between. In germline, CDR1 is KGHSH, CDR2 LQKENI. The CDR3 spells CASSFYRDVNEQYF. The DNA for the CDR3 is TGTGCCAGCTCATTCTACAGGGACGTGAACGAGCAGTACTTC. The full variable domain, in which reference TRBV18 and TRBJ2-7 provide the parts outside the CDR3, is NAGVMQNPRHLVRRRGQEARLRCSPMKGHSHVYWYRQLPEEGLKFMVYLQKENIIDESGMPKERFSAEFPKEGPSILRIQQVVRGDSAAYFCASSFYRDVNEQYFGPGTRLTVT.

This clone was found once. The chain carries TRBV19 and TRBJ1-2, with D possibly TRBD1 on 5 matching bases. Trimming cost V 4 bases and J 8 bases, with 17 bases left between them. Germline V gene data show CDR1 as LNHDA and CDR2 as SQIVND (reference sequence). This CDR3 is 14 amino acids long. CDR3 sequence (DNA): TGTGCCAGTAGTAGCAGACAGCCGCCTTGGGGCTACACCTTC. It specifies CASSSRQPPWGYTF.

The sample holds a few counts of this clone. The V and J genes are TRBV4-1 and TRBJ2-1, with 8 bases that match TRBD1. Losses at the gene ends were 0 bases for V and 3 bases for J; bases not matched to a gene: 4. This CDR3 region has 16 residues. Germline V gene lookup returns CDR1 MGHRA and CDR2 YSYEKL. CDR3 nucleotides: TGCGCCAGCAGCCAAGACCTGGACAGGGTCTACAATGAGCAGTTCTTC. Translating gives CASSQDLDRVYNEQFF.

The J gene is TRBJ1-3, the V gene TRBV5-4; tentative D call: TRBD1 (6 bases). V was pared by 2 bases and J by 1 base, with 19 bases between. Germline CDR1 and CDR2: SGHNT and YYREEE (reference sequence). The length of the CDR3 is 18 residues. CDR3 sequence reads: CASSLGGRQGSSGNTIYF. The CDR3 DNA follows: TGTGCCAGCAGCTTAGGGGGTAGGCAGGGGAGTTCTGGAAACACCATATATTTT. Full variable domain (missing parts from reference TRBV5-4 and TRBJ1-3): ETGVTQSPTHLIKTRGQQVTLRCSSQSGHNTVSWYQQALGQGPQFIFQYYREEENGRGNFPPRFSGLQFPNYSSELNVNALELDDSALYLCASSLGGRQGSSGNTIYFGEGSWLTVV.

The chain combines TRBV5-1 with TRBJ2-7; weak D call: TRBD1 (5 bases). V lost 4 bases, J lost 4 bases, and 15 bases lay in between. The germline V gene encodes CDR1 SGHRS and CDR2 YFSETQ. The CDR3 is 14 amino acids. The chain's CDR3 is CASSLRQGGYEQYF. DNA of the CDR3: TGCGCCAGCAGCCTACGGCAGGGTGGTTACGAGCAGTACTTC.

About this clone itself: The sample contains more than one DNA sequence encoding this CDR3. The J gene is TRBJ1-1, the V gene TRBV9; no definite D call. The CDR3 covers 14 residues. V dropped 3 bases and J dropped 2 bases, with 11 bases sitting between them. The germline V gene encodes CDR1 SGDLS and CDR2 YYNGEE. CDR3 in DNA: TGTGCCAGCAGCGAAGACGGAGTTAACACTGAAGCTTTCTTT. It encodes CASSEDGVNTEAFF. The variable domain in full, with the rest retrieved from reference TRBV9 and TRBJ1-1, is DSGVTQTPKHLITATGQRVTLRCSPRSGDLSVYWYQQSLDQGLQFLIQYYNGEERAKGNILERFSAQQFPDLHSELNLSSLELGDSALYFCASSEDGVNTEAFFGQGTRLTVV.